This is a list of T cell receptor beta chains from one sample in a study of identical twins. One entry per CDR3 protein results from TCRdb running MiXCR on the 5' RACE reads. The sample yields under 900,000 distinct CDR3 sequences, approximately 18% seen once. These same records also appear under a second study, on T cells expressing NK-cell markers.

Sequencing input: PBMCs. The receptors come from a woman aged 18-35 years in good health. Each CDR3 is given with its conserved first and last residue. Each record gives: V gene, J gene, D gene, clone size, CDR3 length, CDR3 DNA, CDR3 protein. D genes are given only for firm matches. The size entry is marked missing in some rows and otherwise reads once, few, many or a size class.

v_call: TRBV29-1; j_call: TRBJ2-1; d_call: .; clone_size: .; cdr3_length: 15; cdr3_nt: TGTGGCGGGTCGACTCCCCTAGGAGTGGTCGATGAGCAGTTCTTC; cdr3_aa: CGGSTPLGVVDEQFF
v_call: TRBV5-1; j_call: TRBJ2-7; d_call: TRBD2; clone_size: few; cdr3_length: 15; cdr3_nt: TGCGCCAGCAGCTTCAATCTAGCGGGCTCCTACGAGCAGTACTTC; cdr3_aa: CASSFNLAGSYEQYF
v_call: TRBV7-2; j_call: TRBJ2-7; d_call: .; clone_size: few; cdr3_length: 14; cdr3_nt: TGTGCCAGCAGCCCATTTACCTCAGGCTACGAGCAGTACTTC; cdr3_aa: CASSPFTSGYEQYF
v_call: TRBV7-2; j_call: TRBJ2-2; d_call: .; clone_size: few; cdr3_length: 15; cdr3_nt: TGTGCCAGCAGCTTATTTTGGGGAGGAACCGGGGAGCTGTTTTTT; cdr3_aa: CASSLFWGGTGELFF
v_call: TRBV7-2; j_call: TRBJ1-4; d_call: .; clone_size: .; cdr3_length: 15; cdr3_nt: TGTGCCAGCATCCCTACACCGGGCGGCAGGGAGGAACTGTTTTTT; cdr3_aa: CASIPTPGGREELFF
v_call: TRBV7-9; j_call: TRBJ2-1; d_call: .; clone_size: few; cdr3_length: 13; cdr3_nt: TGTGCCAGCAGCCCCCCACTAGTTGTTGAGCAGTTCTTC; cdr3_aa: CASSPPLVVEQFF
v_call: TRBV20-1; j_call: TRBJ2-7; d_call: TRBD1; clone_size: few; cdr3_length: 14; cdr3_nt: TGCAGTGCTAGCCGGGACAGGGGAGTCCACGAGCAGTACTTC; cdr3_aa: CSASRDRGVHEQYF
v_call: TRBV6-1; j_call: TRBJ1-5; d_call: .; clone_size: few; cdr3_length: 11; cdr3_nt: TGTGCCAGCAGTGACATCAGGCACCGACATTTT; cdr3_aa: CASSDIRHRHF
v_call: TRBV20-1; j_call: TRBJ1-1; d_call: TRBD1; clone_size: many; cdr3_length: 12; cdr3_nt: TGCAGTGCTGGACAGGGTCTCACTGAAGCTTTCTTT; cdr3_aa: CSAGQGLTEAFF
v_call: TRBV20-1; j_call: TRBJ1-1; d_call: .; clone_size: .; cdr3_length: 13; cdr3_nt: TGCAGTGCTAGGGGGGGACGGGGTGCTGAAGCTTTCTTT; cdr3_aa: CSARGGRGAEAFF
v_call: TRBV9; j_call: TRBJ2-2; d_call: TRBD2; clone_size: .; cdr3_length: 17; cdr3_nt: TGTGCCAGCAGCGTCTCGAGCGGGGGGGCATGGACCGGGGAGCTGTTTTTT; cdr3_aa: CASSVSSGGAWTGELFF
v_call: TRBV20-1; j_call: TRBJ2-1; d_call: .; clone_size: .; cdr3_length: 12; cdr3_nt: TGCAGTGCCCAGCCGGGCGGGAATGAGCAGTTCTTC; cdr3_aa: CSAQPGGNEQFF
v_call: TRBV2; j_call: TRBJ1-1; d_call: TRBD1; clone_size: .; cdr3_length: 15; cdr3_nt: TGTGCCAGCAGGACTCCCGGGACAGTGAACACTGAAGCTTTCTTT; cdr3_aa: CASRTPGTVNTEAFF
v_call: TRBV20-1; j_call: TRBJ1-4; d_call: TRBD1; clone_size: .; cdr3_length: 14; cdr3_nt: TGCAGTGCTTCTGACAGGGCTTCTAATGAAAAACTGTTTTTT; cdr3_aa: CSASDRASNEKLFF
v_call: TRBV7-8; j_call: TRBJ2-1; d_call: .; clone_size: few; cdr3_length: 15; cdr3_nt: TGTGCCAGCAGCTTCGGACCCCCCCTCGGGAATGAGCAGTTCTTC; cdr3_aa: CASSFGPPLGNEQFF
v_call: TRBV2; j_call: TRBJ1-1; d_call: .; clone_size: .; cdr3_length: 13; cdr3_nt: TGTGCCAGCAGTGAATCGGGGGGAACTGAAGCTTTCTTT; cdr3_aa: CASSESGGTEAFF
v_call: TRBV18; j_call: TRBJ1-1; d_call: TRBD1; clone_size: .; cdr3_length: 16; cdr3_nt: TGTGCCAGCTCTTCTATGACAGGGGCTCCTTTAGCTGAAGCTTTCTTT; cdr3_aa: CASSSMTGAPLAEAFF
v_call: TRBV28; j_call: TRBJ2-3; d_call: .; clone_size: few; cdr3_length: 16; cdr3_nt: TGTGCCAGCCCCCCAAGGGAAACTCTAAGCACAGATACGCAGTATTTT; cdr3_aa: CASPPRETLSTDTQYF
v_call: TRBV12-3/TRBV12-4; j_call: TRBJ1-6; d_call: .; clone_size: few; cdr3_length: 13; cdr3_nt: TGTGCCAGCAGTTTTGGACAAAGTTCACCCCTCCACTTT; cdr3_aa: CASSFGQSSPLHF
v_call: TRBV7-2; j_call: TRBJ1-4; d_call: .; clone_size: .; cdr3_length: 16; cdr3_nt: TGTGCCAGCAGCCCATTGGGAGGGCGCGGAAACGAAAAACTGTTTTTT; cdr3_aa: CASSPLGGRGNEKLFF
v_call: TRBV3-1; j_call: TRBJ1-2; d_call: .; clone_size: few; cdr3_length: 14; cdr3_nt: TGTGCCAGCAGCCATCTGAATGGGGAAGGTGGCTACACCTTC; cdr3_aa: CASSHLNGEGGYTF
v_call: TRBV6-5; j_call: TRBJ1-2; d_call: .; clone_size: few; cdr3_length: 15; cdr3_nt: TGTGCCAGCAGTTACGACCTCGGGGGATACTATGGCTACACCTTC; cdr3_aa: CASSYDLGGYYGYTF
v_call: TRBV18; j_call: TRBJ2-5; d_call: TRBD2; clone_size: .; cdr3_length: 15; cdr3_nt: TGTGCCAGCTCACCCATCGGGAGGAACCAAGAGACCCAGTACTTC; cdr3_aa: CASSPIGRNQETQYF
v_call: TRBV10-1; j_call: TRBJ2-3; d_call: .; clone_size: .; cdr3_length: 13; cdr3_nt: TGCGCCAGCAGTGGCCAGTTATGGAATACGCAGTATTTT; cdr3_aa: CASSGQLWNTQYF
v_call: TRBV6-2/TRBV6-3; j_call: TRBJ1-5; d_call: TRBD1; clone_size: .; cdr3_length: 15; cdr3_nt: TGTGCCAGCAGTTACTCTCGACAGGGCGTTCAGCCCCAGCATTTT; cdr3_aa: CASSYSRQGVQPQHF
v_call: TRBV20-1; j_call: TRBJ2-1; d_call: TRBD1; clone_size: many; cdr3_length: 14; cdr3_nt: TGCAGTGTTACTGACAGGGGTACCTACAATGAGCAGTTCTTC; cdr3_aa: CSVTDRGTYNEQFF
v_call: TRBV9; j_call: TRBJ2-1; d_call: TRBD2; clone_size: few; cdr3_length: 16; cdr3_nt: TGTGCCAGCAGCGAGATGGGCGGGGGGGCCCCCGGTGAGCAGTTCTTC; cdr3_aa: CASSEMGGGAPGEQFF
v_call: TRBV25-1; j_call: TRBJ2-7; d_call: TRBD2; clone_size: .; cdr3_length: 16; cdr3_nt: TGTGCCAGCAGTGAATCCTGGGCTAGCGGGACCTACGAGCAGTACTTC; cdr3_aa: CASSESWASGTYEQYF
v_call: TRBV12-3/TRBV12-4; j_call: TRBJ2-2; d_call: .; clone_size: .; cdr3_length: 14; cdr3_nt: TGTGCCAGCAGTTTATGCGGAAAGACCGGGGAGCTGTTTTTT; cdr3_aa: CASSLCGKTGELFF
v_call: TRBV6-1; j_call: TRBJ1-5; d_call: TRBD1; clone_size: .; cdr3_length: 15; cdr3_nt: TGTGCCAGCAGCGAAGGACAGGGACGAAATCAGCCCCAGCATTTT; cdr3_aa: CASSEGQGRNQPQHF
v_call: TRBV5-6; j_call: TRBJ2-7; d_call: .; clone_size: .; cdr3_length: 13; cdr3_nt: TGTGCCAGCACCATGGGAGTCTTATACGAGCAGTACTTC; cdr3_aa: CASTMGVLYEQYF
v_call: TRBV12-3/TRBV12-4; j_call: TRBJ2-1; d_call: .; clone_size: .; cdr3_length: 14; cdr3_nt: TGTGCCAGCAGTATCCTAGGCGGCGAACATGAGCAGTTCTTC; cdr3_aa: CASSILGGEHEQFF
v_call: TRBV6-5; j_call: TRBJ2-3; d_call: TRBD2; clone_size: .; cdr3_length: 17; cdr3_nt: TGTGCCAGCAGTTACGAGGGGTGGGCTAGCGGGGTGGATACGCAGTATTTT; cdr3_aa: CASSYEGWASGVDTQYF
v_call: TRBV5-1; j_call: TRBJ2-3; d_call: .; clone_size: few; cdr3_length: 15; cdr3_nt: TGCGCCAGCAGCCCGGGAACCCCGAGGGGAGATACGCAGTATTTT; cdr3_aa: CASSPGTPRGDTQYF
v_call: TRBV20-1; j_call: TRBJ2-7; d_call: TRBD2; clone_size: .; cdr3_length: 16; cdr3_nt: TGCAGTGCAGCCGGGACTAGCGGGGACCAAACCTACGAGCAGTACTTC; cdr3_aa: CSAAGTSGDQTYEQYF
v_call: TRBV12-3/TRBV12-4; j_call: TRBJ2-7; d_call: TRBD2; clone_size: .; cdr3_length: 15; cdr3_nt: TGTGCCAGCAGTTTCCGACTAGCGGGGGACTACGAGCAGTACTTC; cdr3_aa: CASSFRLAGDYEQYF
v_call: TRBV4-2; j_call: TRBJ2-7; d_call: .; clone_size: .; cdr3_length: 16; cdr3_nt: TGTGCCAGCAGCCAAGAGGCGAGCCCTTCCTCCTACGAGCAGTACTTC; cdr3_aa: CASSQEASPSSYEQYF
v_call: TRBV4-3; j_call: TRBJ1-1; d_call: TRBD1; clone_size: .; cdr3_length: 15; cdr3_nt: TGCGCCAGCAGACGTGAATTGACAGGGGGCACTGAAGCTTTCTTT; cdr3_aa: CASRRELTGGTEAFF
v_call: TRBV5-1; j_call: TRBJ1-1; d_call: TRBD1; clone_size: .; cdr3_length: 15; cdr3_nt: TGCGCCAGCAGCTTCCTTGGAGGGGGCAACACTGAAGCTTTCTTT; cdr3_aa: CASSFLGGGNTEAFF
v_call: TRBV12-3/TRBV12-4; j_call: TRBJ2-1; d_call: .; clone_size: few; cdr3_length: 12; cdr3_nt: TGTGCCAGCACCTTAGGAGTGGATGAGCAGTTCTTC; cdr3_aa: CASTLGVDEQFF
v_call: TRBV10-3; j_call: TRBJ2-2; d_call: .; clone_size: few; cdr3_length: 14; cdr3_nt: TGTGCCACGTCCAGGACAACGAACACCGGGGAGCTGTTTTTT; cdr3_aa: CATSRTTNTGELFF
v_call: TRBV10-3; j_call: TRBJ2-2; d_call: .; clone_size: few; cdr3_length: 14; cdr3_nt: TGTGCCATCGGGCCGGGAATGAACACCGGGGAGCTGTTTTTT; cdr3_aa: CAIGPGMNTGELFF
v_call: TRBV18; j_call: TRBJ1-5; d_call: .; clone_size: .; cdr3_length: 13; cdr3_nt: TGTGCCAGCTCACTGGACTTCGGACAGCCCCAGCATTTT; cdr3_aa: CASSLDFGQPQHF
v_call: TRBV7-9; j_call: TRBJ2-5; d_call: .; clone_size: few; cdr3_length: 15; cdr3_nt: TGTGCCAGCAGCTACGCTTCGGGGGTTGGGGAGACCCAGTACTTC; cdr3_aa: CASSYASGVGETQYF
v_call: TRBV29-1; j_call: TRBJ2-7; d_call: TRBD2; clone_size: .; cdr3_length: 13; cdr3_nt: TGCAGCGTTTCCCGGGGGGGCACTTACGAGCAGTACTTC; cdr3_aa: CSVSRGGTYEQYF
v_call: TRBV12-3/TRBV12-4; j_call: TRBJ2-1; d_call: .; clone_size: many; cdr3_length: 15; cdr3_nt: TGTGCCAGCAGTTTCGGAACCCCGACTAGTCCTGAGCAGTTCTTC; cdr3_aa: CASSFGTPTSPEQFF
v_call: TRBV12-5; j_call: TRBJ1-1; d_call: .; clone_size: .; cdr3_length: 14; cdr3_nt: TGTGCTAGTGGTTTGAAGGGTTCGAACACTGAAGCTTTCTTT; cdr3_aa: CASGLKGSNTEAFF
v_call: TRBV18; j_call: TRBJ2-3; d_call: TRBD2; clone_size: .; cdr3_length: 14; cdr3_nt: TGTGCCAGCTCACCGCAGCGGGGAGCAGATACGCAGTATTTT; cdr3_aa: CASSPQRGADTQYF
v_call: TRBV5-1; j_call: TRBJ2-2; d_call: .; clone_size: few; cdr3_length: 14; cdr3_nt: TGCGCCAGCAGCGTCACGGTGGCGGCCGGGGAGCTGTTTTTT; cdr3_aa: CASSVTVAAGELFF